Ten or more counts support the clone carrying this T cell receptor (beta chain). Preparing the TCRbeta library involved the use of unique molecular identifiers. TCRdb recomputed calls from the PCR reads with MiXCR, one row per CDR3 protein. The sample lists about 24,000 distinct CDR3 sequences, approximately 11% occurring once. The junction had 3 bases not matched to a gene; V was cut back by 4 bases and J by 3 bases. This CDR3 region has 14 residues. CDR1 and CDR2 from the germline V gene are LGHDT and YNNKEL (reference sequence). These data originate in a study of T-cell reconstitution after alpha-beta-depleted transplantation in children.

The specimen was PBMCs from the stem cell graft donor, collected from the stem cell graft. The TCR sequence derives from a human donor who donated a stem cell graft to a child with chronic granulomatous disease. This rearrangement joins TRBV3-1 to TRBJ2-7; 10 nucleotides align to TRBD1. For the CDR3, the DNA is TGTGCCAGCAGCCTGGGGACAGGGGTCTACGAGCAGTACTTC. Protein product: CASSLGTGVYEQYF.